The next 24 T cell receptor beta chains were all read from a single sample in a study of cytomegalovirus exposure and HLA in healthy donors (dated by TCRdb to 2015 to 2018). Libraries came from the immunoSEQ multiplex PCR assay. A mixture of 60 forward primers for TCR Vbeta segments and 13 reverse primers for TCR Jbeta segments was used in the multiplex PCR. Drawn from immuneACCESS, this table holds only the in-frame rearrangements with V and J called that TCRdb kept. Clones are partly lost; checked studies trace under half to an unresolved V gene and leave the rest unexplained. For this sample the table gives 160,000 or so clones, of which around 77% were detected only once. The biggest ten clones account for under 2.5% of the sample. The sequenced material came from PBMCs. These receptors were obtained from a man in his sixties in good health and CMV-seronegative.

This clone has only a few counts. Being one base from a much bigger clone, this may be a read error. The V and J genes are TRBV2 and TRBJ2-2; 9 bases fit TRBD1. The length of the CDR3 is 14 residues. The V and J ends lost 5 bases and 3 bases, in that order; junction bases with no gene match: 1. The germline CDR1 and CDR2 sequences are SNHLY and FYNNEI. In DNA form, the CDR3 reads TGTGCCAGCAGTCGACAGGGGGACACCGGGGAGCTGTTTTTT. Translation gives CASSRQGDTGELFF.

The J gene is TRBJ2-5, the V gene TRBV10-3; 13 bases are a match to TRBD2. CDR1 is ENHRY and CDR2 is SYGVKD in the germline V gene. V lost 10 bases to trimming and J lost 5 bases; unmatched junction nucleotides: 4. The CDR3 length is 13 residues. The chain's CDR3 is CATGLAGVETQYF. The CDR3 DNA reads TGTGCCACCGGACTAGCGGGAGTGGAGACCCAGTACTTC.

V is TRBV15 and J is TRBJ1-2, with D possibly being TRBD1 (5 bases). V lost 3 bases and J lost 9, with 17 bases in between. The CDR3 runs to 14 residues. Per germline, CDR1 LNHNV and CDR2 YYDKDF (reference sequence). This chain's CDR3 is CATSSGGTAGRYTF. CDR3 sequence (DNA): TGTGCCACCAGCAGTGGTGGGACGGCGGGACGCTACACCTTC.

Details on this clone: The sample carries other DNA sequences with the same CDR3. The V gene is TRBV5-1, the J gene TRBJ1-1, with 9 bases matching TRBD1. V trimming: 2 bases; J trimming: 3 bases; junction bases outside the gene matches: 2. Per the germline V gene, CDR1 is SGHRS and CDR2 is YFSETQ. This CDR3 contains 14 residues. CDR3 in amino acids: CASSFRQGDTEAFF. CDR3 sequence (DNA): TGCGCCAGCAGCTTCCGACAGGGGGACACTGAAGCTTTCTTT. Full variable domain (outside the CDR3, taken from reference TRBV5-1 and TRBJ1-1): KAGVTQTPRYLIKTRGQQVTLSCSPISGHRSVSWYQQTPGQGLQFLFEYFSETQRNKGNFPGRFSGRQFSNSRSEMNVSTLELGDSALYLCASSFRQGDTEAFFGQGTRLTVV.

The CDR3 DNA follows: TGTGCCAGCAGCCCCCCCGGGGACAGGGGGTACTACACCTTC. It is translated as CASSPPGDRGYYTF. V gene TRBV7-2 combines with J gene TRBJ1-2; 11 bases align to TRBD1. After removal of 5 bases from V and 10 bases from J, the junction contained 9 bases not matched to a gene. The CDR3 consists of 14 residues. Germline CDR1 and CDR2: SGHTA and FQGNSA.

There are a few counts of this clone. The chain is built from TRBV10-3 and TRBJ2-7, with D unclear. V shed 0 bases and J shed 6 bases, with 6 bases lying between them. CDR3 length: 12 residues. In germline, CDR1 is ENHRY, CDR2 SYGVKD. CDR3 nucleotides: TGTGCCATCAGTGAGTCCTATAGCGAGCAGTACTTC. This codes for CAISESYSEQYF.

This chain joins TRBV5-4 and TRBJ2-5, with a tentative D call TRBD1 (6 bases). V was clipped by 0 bases and J by 4 bases, with 10 bases between them. Germline lookup yields CDR1 SGHNT and CDR2 YYREEE (reference sequence). There are 14 residues in the CDR3. The CDR3 bases are TGTGCCAGCAGCTTGGTGCAGGGGATAGAGACCCAGTACTTC. Translating it yields CASSLVQGIETQYF.

A note on this clone: The junction shows a germline mismatch at one end, possibly a read error. The chain combines TRBV5-4 with TRBJ1-6; D is uncertain. This CDR3 comprises 15 residues. Germline CDR1 is SGHNT and CDR2 is YYREEE (reference sequence). The CDR3: CASSSFGEGGSPLNF. DNA for the CDR3: TGTGCCAGCAGCTCATTCGGGGAGGGTGGGTCACCCCTCAACTTT.

The chain carries TRBV29-1 and TRBJ2-2; 7 nucleotides agree with TRBD1. Germline CDR1 SQVTM, CDR2 ANQGSEA. CDR3 length equals 15 residues. V was clipped by 4 bases and J by 2 bases; unmatched bases: 7. CDR3 loop: CSVGRRQGNTGELFF. The CDR3 DNA is TGCAGCGTTGGAAGGAGACAGGGAAACACCGGGGAGCTGTTTTTT.

The rearrangement joins TRBV29-1 to TRBJ1-2; TRBD1 matches 9 bases. The V gene end was trimmed by 6 bases and the J gene end by 3 bases; junction bases not matched to a gene: 11. From germline, CDR1 is SQVTM and CDR2 ANQGSEA. The CDR3 is 15 residues long. In DNA, the CDR3 is TGCAGCGTGCCCTCGGGACAGGGTTGGGACTATGGCTACACCTTC. Protein: CSVPSGQGWDYGYTF.

In the case of this clone: The junction does not match germline at one end; this may be a read error. V usage is TRBV4-1 and J usage is TRBJ1-2; D may be TRBD1 (6 bases). Germline CDR1 is MGHRA and CDR2 is YSYEKL. The CDR3 loop spans 15 amino acids. The CDR3 is CASSQGTGILGGYPF. For the CDR3, the DNA is TGCGCCAGCAGCCAAGGAACAGGGATTTTAGGTGGCTACCCCTTC.

The chain recombines TRBV18 with TRBJ1-1; tentatively, D is TRBD1 (6 bases). Germline assignment: CDR1 KGHSH and CDR2 LQKENI. The CDR3 is made up of 14 amino acids. V was clipped by 6 bases and J by 0 bases, with 11 bases between them. The DNA for the CDR3 is TGTGCCAGCTCTCCCGACAGGATGAACACTGAAGCTTTCTTT. Amino acid sequence: CASSPDRMNTEAFF.

The chain has TRBV19 and TRBJ2-7; 7 bases are shared with TRBD1. V shed 5 bases and J 2 bases; nucleotides not matched to a gene: 6. CDR3 length: 14 amino acids. The germline V gene has CDR1 LNHDA and CDR2 SQIVND (reference sequence). Written as DNA, the CDR3 is TGTGCCAGTAGTGAGCACAGGGGACCCTACGAGCAGTACTTC. Its protein product is CASSEHRGPYEQYF.

V usage is TRBV7-3 and J usage is TRBJ2-1; tentative D call: TRBD2 (6 bases). The CDR3 runs to 15 residues. V dropped 5 bases and J dropped 0 bases, with 11 bases sitting between them. From germline, CDR1 is SGHTA and CDR2 FQGTGA. This chain's CDR3 is CASSVAERSYNEQFF. CDR3 coding DNA: TGTGCCAGCAGCGTAGCGGAACGCTCCTACAATGAGCAGTTCTTC.

The chain employs TRBV19 and TRBJ1-4; 9 bases are a match to TRBD1. This CDR3 spans 15 amino acids. Unmatched junction bases numbered 7, after V lost 5 bases and J lost 6 bases. Germline V lookup: CDR1 LNHDA, CDR2 SQIVND (reference sequence). This chain's CDR3 is CASSPDRGYDEKLFF. The CDR3 DNA is TGTGCCAGTAGTCCAGACAGGGGGTACGATGAAAAACTGTTTTTT.

The J gene is TRBJ2-2, the V gene TRBV28, with D perhaps TRBD2 (6 bases). V was cut by 8 bases and J by 2 bases, with 15 bases left in between. The CDR3 runs 15 residues. Germline CDR1 reads MDHEN; CDR2 reads SYDVKM. This CDR3 is CASQRLVFNTGELFF. The CDR3 region has the DNA TGTGCCAGCCAGAGACTAGTTTTTAACACCGGGGAGCTGTTTTTT.

The V call is TRBV18, the J call TRBJ2-5; 10 nucleotides line up with TRBD2. CDR3 size: 16 residues. Germline loops: CDR1 KGHSH, CDR2 LQKENI. The V gene end was trimmed by 2 bases and the J gene end by 5 bases; junction bases not matched to a gene: 8. The DNA of the CDR3 is TGTGCCAGCTCACCAGTTAGCGGGGGGCTCGGTGAGACCCAGTACTTC. It specifies CASSPVSGGLGETQYF.

V gene TRBV28 combines with J gene TRBJ2-1; D may be TRBD2 (5 bases). This CDR3 is built from 13 residues. V gave up 3 bases and J gave up 7 bases, with 10 bases separating them. Germline V gives CDR1 MDHEN, CDR2 SYDVKM. The CDR3 protein is CASSLGGPNEQFF. CDR3 in DNA: TGTGCCAGCAGTTTGGGCGGGCCAAATGAGCAGTTCTTC.

The chain links TRBV12-5 to TRBJ1-1, with 8 bases identical to TRBD1. The germline V gene encodes CDR1 LGHNT and CDR2 FRNRAP. The CDR3 sequence is 15 residues long. The trim removed 6 bases at V and 6 bases at J, leaving 12 bases unmatched. CDR3 DNA: TGTGCTAGTGGGACCCCCGGGACAGGTCAACCTGAAGCTTTCTTT. It codes for CASGTPGTGQPEAFF.

The rearrangement uses TRBV12-5 and TRBJ2-3; TRBD2 aligns across 9 bases. With V trimmed by 1 base and J by 6 bases, 8 bases remained unmatched. This CDR3 region has 16 residues. The germline gives CDR1 LGHNT, CDR2 FRNRAP. The CDR3 protein is CASGLGAGGPGDTQYF. DNA of the CDR3: TGTGCTAGTGGTTTGGGGGCGGGGGGGCCGGGGGATACGCAGTATTTT.

This clone was seen only once. The genes are TRBV27 and TRBJ1-3; D not certain. Trimming cost V 7 bases and J 1 base, with 11 bases left between them. Germline V gene lookup returns CDR1 MNHEY and CDR2 SMNVEV (reference sequence). This CDR3 spans 14 amino acids. This CDR3 reads CASKITFSGNTIYF. The CDR3 region has the DNA TGTGCCAGCAAGATAACATTTTCTGGAAACACCATATATTTT.

This clone was observed a handful of times. The chain is built from TRBV6-6 and TRBJ1-3; TRBD1 agrees at 10 bases. The CDR3 is 16 amino acids. Germline CDR1 is MNHNY and CDR2 is SVGAGI (reference sequence). V lost 2 bases to trimming and J lost 1 base; unmatched junction nucleotides: 2. The CDR3 loop is CASSYGDRGSGNTIYF. As DNA, the CDR3 is TGTGCCAGCAGTTACGGGGACAGGGGATCTGGAAACACCATATATTTT.

This clone showed up just a few times. The rearrangement uses TRBV6-5 and TRBJ2-7; possibly TRBD1 for D (6 bases). The CDR3 length is 11 residues. Per the germline V gene, CDR1 is MNHEY and CDR2 is SVGAGI. V was pared by 5 bases and J by 9 bases, with 11 bases between. This chain's CDR3 is CASSMGQVQYF. The CDR3 coding sequence is TGTGCCAGCAGTATGGGACAAGTGCAGTACTTC.

The rearrangement links TRBV2 to TRBJ1-4; TRBD1 agrees at 8 bases. The V gene end was trimmed by 6 bases and the J gene end by 4 bases; junction bases not matched to a gene: 1. Germline CDR1 reads SNHLY; CDR2 reads FYNNEI. The CDR3 consists of 13 residues. Written as DNA, the CDR3 is TGTGCCAGCAGGGGACAGGTTAATGAAAAACTGTTTTTT. Protein sequence: CASRGQVNEKLFF.